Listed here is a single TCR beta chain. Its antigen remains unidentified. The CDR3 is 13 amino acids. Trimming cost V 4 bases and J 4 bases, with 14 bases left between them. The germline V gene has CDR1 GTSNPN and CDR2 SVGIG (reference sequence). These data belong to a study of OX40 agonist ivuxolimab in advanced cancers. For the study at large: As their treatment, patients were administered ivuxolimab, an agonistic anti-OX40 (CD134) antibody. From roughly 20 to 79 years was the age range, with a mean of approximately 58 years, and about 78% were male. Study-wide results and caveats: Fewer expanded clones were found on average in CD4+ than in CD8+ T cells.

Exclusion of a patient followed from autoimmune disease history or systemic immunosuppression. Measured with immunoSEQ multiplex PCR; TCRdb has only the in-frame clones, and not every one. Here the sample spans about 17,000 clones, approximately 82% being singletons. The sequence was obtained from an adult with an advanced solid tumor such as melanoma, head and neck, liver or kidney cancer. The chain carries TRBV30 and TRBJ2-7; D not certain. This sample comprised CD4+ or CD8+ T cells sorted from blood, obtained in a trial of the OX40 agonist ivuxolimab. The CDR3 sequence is CAWTPEQGYEQYF. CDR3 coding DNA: TGTGCCTGGACCCCAGAGCAAGGGTACGAGCAGTACTTC.